Listed here are 3 T cell receptor beta chains from one sample, sequenced in a study of T cell responses to AZD1222 COVID-19 vaccine. Assay: immunoSEQ multiplex PCR; the TCRdb copy retains only in-frame clones and omits some. The profile covers about 120,000 clones, with approximately 88% appearing a single time and less than 6.5% taken by the ten largest. The sample consisted of peripheral blood, taken 28 days after the second AZD1222 dose. The receptors were sampled from an adult who received the AZD1222 COVID-19 vaccine.

The chain has TRBV5-1 and TRBJ2-6, with 7 bases lining up with TRBD1. This CDR3 comprises 18 residues. V was pared by 4 bases and J by 1 base, with 11 bases of the junction left unmatched. The V gene's germline CDR1 is SGHRS and CDR2 YFSETQ. CDR3 sequence: CASSTGQAAGSGANVLTF. In nucleotides, the CDR3 is TGCGCCAGCAGCACAGGACAGGCCGCCGGGTCTGGGGCCAACGTCCTGACTTTC. Together with reference TRBV5-1 and TRBJ2-6, the CDR3 gives the full variable domain: KAGVTQTPRYLIKTRGQQVTLSCSPISGHRSVSWYQQTPGQGLQFLFEYFSETQRNKGNFPGRFSGRQFSNSRSEMNVSTLELGDSALYLCASSTGQAAGSGANVLTFGAGSRLTVL.

In this sample, this clone turned up once. The chain joins TRBV5-1 to TRBJ2-3, with D tentatively TRBD1 (6 bases). Germline assignment: CDR1 SGHRS and CDR2 YFSETQ. The germline V and J ends were trimmed by 1 base and 2 bases, with 11 bases remaining between them. The CDR3 loop spans 15 amino acids. CDR3 DNA: TGCGCCAGCAGCTTGTCGCAGGGGAACACAGATACGCAGTATTTT. It yields the protein CASSLSQGNTDTQYF.

This clone has just one count. V is TRBV18 and J is TRBJ2-7, with D hard to call. The V and J ends lost 0 bases and 5 bases respectively, with 8 bases between them. This CDR3 comprises 13 residues. Germline CDR1 KGHSH, CDR2 LQKENI. CDR3 loop: CASSPPSGDEQYF. The CDR3 region has the DNA TGTGCCAGCTCACCACCGAGTGGAGACGAGCAGTACTTC. Looking up the rest from reference TRBV18 and TRBJ2-7 gives the full variable domain: NAGVMQNPRHLVRRRGQEARLRCSPMKGHSHVYWYRQLPEEGLKFMVYLQKENIIDESGMPKERFSAEFPKEGPSILRIQQVVRGDSAAYFCASSPPSGDEQYFGPGTRLTVT.